This TCR beta chain was retrieved from a study of cytomegalovirus exposure and HLA in healthy donors. PCR used 60 Vbeta primers and 13 Jbeta primers. Profiled with immunoSEQ multiplex PCR; TCRdb holds only in-frame clones, not every one. This repertoire shows under 130,000 clones, roughly 69% found once; its top ten account for approximately 3.8%. This CDR3 is 13 amino acids long. The V gene lost 2 bases and the J gene lost 7 bases, with 11 bases spanning the gap. Germline V gene lookup returns CDR1 MNHEY and CDR2 SVGAGI. Study outcomes and limitations: There were some V segments, including TRBV6-2 and TRBV6-3, excluded as indistinguishable.

Comments on this clone: Antigen specificity is unknown.

This receptor was taken from a man in his thirties or forties in good health and CMV-seropositive. The sequenced sample consisted of PBMCs. This rearrangement joins TRBV6-5 to TRBJ1-1; no definite D call. The CDR3 loop is CASSYPARVEAFF. The CDR3 DNA is TGTGCCAGCAGTTACCCTGCCCGGGTTGAAGCTTTCTTT.